One sample yielded the 24 T cell receptor beta chains listed below, sequenced in a study of shared clonotypes between healthy human individuals. TCRdb's copy holds only in-frame clones and misses some; the assay was immunoSEQ multiplex PCR. Among 450,000 to 600,000 clones listed, roughly 78% were seen once. Sequencing used PBMCs. These receptors originate from a middle-aged woman in good health. Some clones in this sample may be carry-over from other donors' samples.

Points on this clone: A read error likely explains this, since a far larger clone differs by one base. The same CDR3 is also encoded by other DNA sequences in this sample. J is TRBJ2-5 and V is TRBV5-1; D is possibly TRBD2 (6 bases). This CDR3 comprises 13 residues. Germline V lookup: CDR1 SGHRS, CDR2 YFSETQ. V dropped 5 bases and J dropped 5 bases, with 13 bases sitting between them. The CDR3 bases are TGCGCCAGCAGTCCTCGGGGGAGGGAGACCCAGTACTTC. Its translation: CASSPRGRETQYF.

This chain joins TRBV18 and TRBJ2-2; possibly TRBD1 or TRBD2 for D (6 bases each). Germline V gene data show CDR1 as KGHSH and CDR2 as LQKENI. The CDR3 spans 15 residues. Trimming took off 3 bases at V and 4 bases at J, with 12 bases between the two ends. In nucleotides, the CDR3 is TGTGCCAGCTCACCGGTAGGGGGGAGCACCGGGGAGCTGTTTTTT. It codes for CASSPVGGSTGELFF.

The chain is built from TRBV7-8 and TRBJ2-3; 9 bases are a match to TRBD2. Germline CDR1 is SGHVS and CDR2 is FQNEAQ. The CDR3 runs 16 residues. Trimming took 4 bases from V and 4 from J; bases not matched to a gene: 9. CDR3 sequence reads: CASSSLAGAGPDTQYF. CDR3 sequence (DNA): TGTGCCAGCAGCTCGTTAGCGGGAGCGGGTCCAGATACGCAGTATTTT.

The gene calls are TRBV19 and TRBJ2-3, with D tentatively TRBD1 (5 bases). The CDR3 covers 11 residues. V lost 8 bases and J 5 bases, leaving 8 bases between the germline ends. Germline V gives CDR1 LNHDA, CDR2 SQIVND (reference sequence). The CDR3 loop reads CASRREDTQYF. DNA for the CDR3: TGTGCCAGTCGCAGGGAAGATACGCAGTATTTT.

The V gene is TRBV7-3, the J gene TRBJ2-3; 14 bases line up with TRBD2. The CDR3 runs to 16 residues. Germline values: CDR1 SGHTA, CDR2 FQGTGA. The V segment lost 5 bases and the J segment 4 bases; nucleotides outside the gene matches: 5. CDR3 sequence: CASSPGLAGGADTQYF. As DNA, the CDR3 is TGTGCCAGCAGCCCCGGACTAGCGGGAGGAGCAGATACGCAGTATTTT.

This chain links TRBV5-4 with TRBJ2-1; 7 bases map to TRBD2. CDR1 is SGHNT, CDR2 YYREEE, per germline (reference sequence). J was trimmed by 1 base and V by 6 bases; bases with no gene match: 10. The CDR3 extends over 16 amino acids. Here the CDR3 reads CASTLEPGGSYNEQFF. The DNA of the CDR3 is TGTGCCAGCACCCTAGAGCCGGGAGGTTCCTACAATGAGCAGTTCTTC.

This chain connects TRBV6-1 to TRBJ1-5; no clear D gene. The CDR3 loop spans 18 amino acids. Germline V gives CDR1 MNHNS, CDR2 SASEGT. V was shortened by 0 bases and J by 6 bases, with 21 bases between the two germline ends. DNA for the CDR3: TGTGCCAGCAGTGAAGCGCTTCACATGGCAGCCGCCGGTCAGCCCCAGCATTTT. As protein: CASSEALHMAAAGQPQHF.

Turning to this clone: The same CDR3 arises from other DNA sequences in this sample as well. V is TRBV28 and J is TRBJ1-1; 7 bases line up with TRBD1. V lost 8 bases, J lost 5 bases, and 8 bases stayed unmatched. Per the germline V gene, CDR1 is MDHEN and CDR2 is SYDVKM. This CDR3 region has 13 residues. The CDR3 reads CASRGQGGTEAFF. In DNA form, the CDR3 reads TGTGCCAGCCGGGGGCAGGGGGGTACTGAAGCTTTCTTT.

This clone was observed a few times. This chain connects TRBV29-1 to TRBJ1-1; 7 nucleotides align to TRBD1. Germline lookup yields CDR1 SQVTM and CDR2 ANQGSEA. This CDR3 comprises 12 residues. J lost 3 bases, V lost 6 bases, and 4 bases had no gene match. The DNA of the CDR3 is TGCAGCGTGTGGGACAGTTACACTGAAGCTTTCTTT. Its protein product is CSVWDSYTEAFF. Supplemented by reference TRBV29-1 and TRBJ1-1, the full variable domain reads SAVISQKPSRDICQRGTSLTIQCQVDSQVTMMFWYRQQPGQSLTLIATANQGSEATYESGFVIDKFPISRPNLTFSTLTVSNMSPEDSSIYLCSVWDSYTEAFFGQGTRLTVV.

The gene calls are TRBV5-4 and TRBJ2-7; D remains ambiguous. V was pared by 4 bases and J by 6 bases, with 8 bases between. CDR3 size: 11 residues. Germline CDR1 reads SGHNT; CDR2 reads YYREEE (reference sequence). CDR3 DNA sequence: TGTGCCAGCAGCCTTGATACCGAGCAGTACTTC. It codes for CASSLDTEQYF.

The rearrangement links TRBV11-2 to TRBJ2-1, with TRBD2 matching 9 bases. Germline values: CDR1 SGHAT, CDR2 FQNNGV. V shed 2 bases and J 0 bases; nucleotides not matched to a gene: 5. This CDR3 is 17 amino acids long. The CDR3 region is CASSLRGGRDSYNEQFF. In nucleotides, the CDR3 is TGTGCCAGCAGCTTAAGAGGCGGGAGGGACTCCTACAATGAGCAGTTCTTC.

This chain joins TRBV29-1 and TRBJ2-3, with no clear D. The germline V gene has CDR1 SQVTM and CDR2 ANQGSEA. The CDR3 runs 15 residues. V was cut by 7 bases and J by 6 bases, with 23 bases left in between. The CDR3 DNA follows: TGCAGCGATGCACACAGCCATTCTACCGAGGATACGCAGTATTTT. This sequence encodes CSDAHSHSTEDTQYF.

The chain couples TRBV7-8 to TRBJ2-2; D possibly corresponds to TRBD2 (6 bases). The CDR3 is 16 residues long. V was shortened by 1 base and J by 1 base, with 10 bases between the two germline ends. The V gene's germline CDR1 is SGHVS and CDR2 FQNEAQ. The CDR3 DNA follows: TGTGCCAGCAGCTTAGTAGGAGGGGTGAACACCGGGGAGCTGTTTTTT. Its protein is CASSLVGGVNTGELFF. Variable domain in full (rest from reference TRBV7-8 and TRBJ2-2): GAGVSQSPRYKVAKRGQDVALRCDPISGHVSLFWYQQALGQGPEFLTYFQNEAQLDKSGLPSDRFFAERPEGSVSTLKIQRTQQEDSAVYLCASSLVGGVNTGELFFGEGSRLTVL.

The chain joins TRBV6-1 to TRBJ1-1, with D perhaps TRBD1 (6 bases). This CDR3 contains 14 residues. Germline V lookup: CDR1 MNHNS, CDR2 SASEGT. V was trimmed by 6 bases and J by 5 bases, leaving 16 bases between them. CDR3 in DNA: TGTGCCAGCAGCACACAGGGAGGCTGGACTGAAGCTTTCTTT. It codes for CASSTQGGWTEAFF.

The chain carries TRBV2 and TRBJ2-7; the match to TRBD2 covers 7 bases. The V gene end was trimmed by 8 bases and the J gene end by 5 bases; junction bases not matched to a gene: 12. This CDR3 spans 14 amino acids. Germline lookup yields CDR1 SNHLY and CDR2 FYNNEI. The CDR3 protein is CASGPLGGGNEQYF. The CDR3 DNA reads as TGTGCCAGCGGCCCCCTGGGGGGGGGTAACGAGCAGTACTTC.

The chain recombines TRBV4-2 with TRBJ2-2, with D possibly called TRBD1 or TRBD2 (6 bases each). The CDR3 covers 16 residues. CDR1 is LGHNA, CDR2 YNFKEQ, per germline. The ends were cut back, 1 base at V and 1 base at J, with 10 bases in the middle. The CDR3 sequence: CASSQGEGGNTGELFF. DNA of the CDR3: TGTGCCAGCAGCCAAGGCGAGGGGGGGAACACCGGGGAGCTGTTTTTT.

The J gene is TRBJ2-2, the V gene TRBV29-1; 11 bases align to TRBD2. This CDR3 comprises 15 residues. Germline V gene sequence: CDR1 SQVTM, CDR2 ANQGSEA. Losses at the gene ends were 6 bases for V and 6 bases for J; bases not matched to a gene: 9. The CDR3 DNA reads as TGCAGCGTAGCTATAGCGGGAGGGCCTGCCGGGGAGCTGTTTTTT. Amino acids: CSVAIAGGPAGELFF.

In this sample, this clone turned up once. The chain employs TRBV10-2 and TRBJ2-3; D uncertain. This CDR3 spans 11 amino acids. The germline CDR1 and CDR2 sequences are WSHSY and SAAADI. Trimming shortened V by 3 bases and J by 6 bases, and 4 bases separated the two germline ends. Here the CDR3 reads CASSEVDTQYF. The CDR3 DNA sequence: TGCGCCAGCAGTGAAGTCGATACGCAGTATTTT.

This chain joins TRBV7-8 and TRBJ2-3; D possibly corresponds to TRBD2 (6 bases). V was clipped by 1 base and J by 0 bases, with 8 bases between them. The length of the CDR3 is 15 residues. CDR1 is SGHVS and CDR2 is FQNEAQ in the germline V gene. The chain's CDR3 is CASSLEGTSTDTQYF. CDR3 bases: TGTGCCAGCAGCTTAGAGGGGACTAGCACAGATACGCAGTATTTT.

This clone was seen a single time. The chain joins TRBV29-1 to TRBJ2-5; D gene uncertain. V gave up 4 bases and J gave up 8 bases, with 14 bases separating them. CDR3 length equals 12 residues. Germline V gene data show CDR1 as SQVTM and CDR2 as ANQGSEA. The CDR3 loop is CSVGFVRETQYF. CDR3 nucleotide sequence: TGCAGCGTTGGTTTCGTAAGGGAAACCCAGTACTTC.

V and J are TRBV14 and TRBJ2-1; D unclear. CDR3 length equals 11 residues. Germline lookup yields CDR1 SGHDN and CDR2 FVKESK. Deletions cut 4 bases from V and 11 bases from J, with 9 bases between. The CDR3 protein is CASSPTEKQFF. The CDR3 DNA follows: TGTGCCAGCAGCCCGACCGAGAAGCAGTTCTTC. The full variable domain, its missing parts supplied by reference TRBV14 and TRBJ2-1, is EAGVTQFPSHSVIEKGQTVTLRCDPISGHDNLYWYRRVMGKEIKFLLHFVKESKQDESGMPNNRFLAERTGGTYSTLKVQPAELEDSGVYFCASSPTEKQFFGPGTRLTVL.

The chain recombines TRBV28 with TRBJ2-1, with D possibly TRBD1 on 6 matching bases. CDR3 length equals 19 residues. Trimming removed 8 bases at V and 8 bases at J, with 34 bases between. Per germline, CDR1 MDHEN and CDR2 SYDVKM. CDR3 sequence reads: CASPQSPLEDSPKGDEQFF. The DNA of the CDR3 is TGTGCCAGCCCACAAAGCCCCCTGGAGGACAGTCCTAAAGGGGATGAGCAGTTCTTC.

The chain joins TRBV29-1 to TRBJ1-1; no clear D gene. This CDR3 has 12 amino acids. V lost 4 bases and J 1 base, leaving 7 bases between the germline ends. Germline lookup yields CDR1 SQVTM and CDR2 ANQGSEA. In nucleotides, the CDR3 is TGCAGCGTTGTCGTCTCGAACACTGAAGCTTTCTTT. This codes for CSVVVSNTEAFF.

The J gene is TRBJ2-5, the V gene TRBV15; the match to TRBD2 covers 7 bases. The CDR3 contains 19 residues. Germline CDR1 is LNHNV and CDR2 is YYDKDF (reference sequence). V trimming: 0 bases; J trimming: 5 bases; junction bases outside the gene matches: 18. For the CDR3, the DNA is TGTGCCACCAGCAGAGATATTGTTAGGGCGGGAGTTTCGTGGGAGACCCAGTACTTC. Protein: CATSRDIVRAGVSWETQYF.